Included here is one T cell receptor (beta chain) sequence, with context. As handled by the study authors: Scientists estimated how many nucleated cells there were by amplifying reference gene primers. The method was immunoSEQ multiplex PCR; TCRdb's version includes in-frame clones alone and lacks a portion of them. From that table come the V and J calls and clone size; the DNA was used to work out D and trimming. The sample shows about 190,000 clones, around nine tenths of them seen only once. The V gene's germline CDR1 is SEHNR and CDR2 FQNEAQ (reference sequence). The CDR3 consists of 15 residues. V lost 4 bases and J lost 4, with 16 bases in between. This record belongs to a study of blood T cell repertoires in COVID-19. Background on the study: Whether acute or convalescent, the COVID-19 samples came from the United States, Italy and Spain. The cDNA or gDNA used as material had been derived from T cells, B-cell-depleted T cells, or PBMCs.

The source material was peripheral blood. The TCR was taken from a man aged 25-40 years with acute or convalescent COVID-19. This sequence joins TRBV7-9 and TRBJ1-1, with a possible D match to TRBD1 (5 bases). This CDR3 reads CASSYTQGFGTEAFF. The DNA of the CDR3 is TGTGCCAGCAGCTATACCCAGGGTTTTGGCACTGAAGCTTTCTTT.